This TCR beta chain is drawn from a study of T cells in Graves' hyperthyroidism and ophthalmopathy. Disease duration was under 3 months in the ophthalmopathy patients, who also had a Clinical Activity Score of at least 3 and a NOSPECS grade of at least 4. Investigators excluded patients with uncontrolled infection, other autoimmune disease, pregnancy or lactation. Using RNA transcripts as the source, TCR beta CDR3 regions were amplified. First-round RT-PCR of the TCR CDR3 relied on the HTBI primer set. TCRdb reprocessed the multiplex PCR reads via MiXCR and lists one record per CDR3 protein. This table has around 350,000 distinct CDR3 sequences, over 12% appearing once. V was pared by 1 base and J by 2 bases, with 4 bases between. The CDR3 consists of 12 residues. Per the germline V gene, CDR1 is DFQATT and CDR2 is SNEGSKA (reference sequence). This clonotype was seen only a few times.

The rearrangement joins TRBV20-1 to TRBJ2-3; D ambiguous. Sequencing was done on a sample of blood. The TCR originated in an older woman with Graves' ophthalmopathy. The DNA of the CDR3 is TGCAGTGCTAGAGGGGTCACAGATACGCAGTATTTT. Translating it yields CSARGVTDTQYF.